A single sample gave rise to the 27 T cell receptor beta chains below, sequenced in a study of OX40 agonist ivuxolimab in advanced cancers. TCRdb's copy holds only in-frame clones and misses some; the assay was immunoSEQ multiplex PCR. The sample lists about 130,000 clones, roughly 90% occurring once. Material: CD4+ or CD8+ T cells sorted from blood, obtained in a trial of the OX40 agonist ivuxolimab. All receptors come from an adult with an advanced solid tumor such as melanoma, head and neck, liver or kidney cancer.

This rearrangement joins TRBV9 to TRBJ1-1; D perhaps matches TRBD1 (5 bases). The CDR3 runs to 13 residues. Germline values: CDR1 SGDLS, CDR2 YYNGEE. Trimming left V 4 bases short and J 4 bases short, with 11 bases between. The DNA for the CDR3 is TGTGCCAGCAGCCCGGTCGGGACCACTGAAGCTTTCTTT. As protein: CASSPVGTTEAFF.

The chain is built from TRBV10-3 and TRBJ1-5; D perhaps matches TRBD1 (5 bases). The CDR3 is 15 amino acids. Trimming shortened V by 0 bases and J by 1 base, and 7 bases separated the two germline ends. Germline V gene sequence: CDR1 ENHRY, CDR2 SYGVKD. The CDR3 DNA is TGTGCCATCAGTGAGTCGGGGGGAAGCAATCAGCCCCAGCATTTT. Translated, it gives CAISESGGSNQPQHF.

The chain is built from TRBV5-1 and TRBJ1-2; 8 positions agree with TRBD1. CDR1 and CDR2 from the germline V gene are SGHRS and YFSETQ. This CDR3 region has 15 residues. V lost 4 bases, J lost 8 bases, and 13 bases stayed unmatched. The chain's CDR3 is CASSQELGQGGGYTF. The CDR3 DNA reads as TGCGCCAGCAGCCAGGAACTCGGACAGGGCGGAGGCTACACCTTC.

The chain is built from TRBV28 and TRBJ2-7; D unresolved. This CDR3 region has 15 residues. CDR1 MDHEN and CDR2 SYDVKM come from the germline V gene. V lost 3 bases to trimming and J lost 6 bases, with 18 bases between them. Here the CDR3 DNA reads TGTGCCAGCAGTTTGCAACGAAGGACCCCCATCGAGCAGTACTTC. Its translation: CASSLQRRTPIEQYF.

V gene TRBV5-4 combines with J gene TRBJ2-7; 8 bases line up with TRBD2. CDR1 and CDR2 from the germline V gene are SGHNT and YYREEE (reference sequence). The V segment lost 3 bases and the J segment 5 bases; nucleotides outside the gene matches: 10. The CDR3 runs 15 residues. The CDR3 nucleotides are TGTGCCAGCAGCTCTCCCGGCGGGAGGACGAACGAGCAGTACTTC. Translated: CASSSPGGRTNEQYF.

The rearrangement links TRBV18 to TRBJ1-5, with unresolved D. V lost 3 bases and J 5 bases, leaving 11 bases between the germline ends. In germline, CDR1 is KGHSH, CDR2 LQKENI. The CDR3 consists of 14 residues. The DNA of the CDR3 is TGTGCCAGCTCACCGAACGAGGGCGATCAGCCCCAGCATTTT. It encodes CASSPNEGDQPQHF.

The V and J genes are TRBV30 and TRBJ2-7; D remains unclear. The germline CDR1 and CDR2 sequences are GTSNPN and SVGIG (reference sequence). There are 13 residues in the CDR3. Trimming took 1 base from V and 0 from J, leaving 7 bases between them. CDR3 protein: CAWSDGISYEQYF. The CDR3 nucleotides are TGTGCCTGGAGTGATGGGATCTCCTACGAGCAGTACTTC.

The chain's CDR3 is CSVEDIGGMLGRNKNIQYF. The CDR3 DNA sequence: TGCAGCGTTGAAGATATCGGCGGAATGCTCGGGAGAAACAAAAACATTCAGTACTTC. The chain recombines TRBV29-1 with TRBJ2-4; D may be TRBD2 (6 bases). Germline V gene data show CDR1 as SQVTM and CDR2 as ANQGSEA. Between the trimmed V and J ends, which lost 0 bases and 3 bases, there was a span of 24 bases. There are 19 residues in the CDR3.

The V and J genes are TRBV6-1 and TRBJ1-1, with a tentative D call TRBD1 (6 bases). Germline CDR1 reads MNHNS; CDR2 reads SASEGT. V was cut by 5 bases and J by 5 bases, with 18 bases left in between. There are 15 residues in the CDR3. As DNA, the CDR3 is TGTGCCAGCAGTTCCGGGGGCTGGGGGAGAACTGAAGCTTTCTTT. Amino acids: CASSSGGWGRTEAFF.

The rearrangement links TRBV5-1 to TRBJ2-3; 7 bases are a match to TRBD1. This CDR3 spans 14 amino acids. Germline V gives CDR1 SGHRS, CDR2 YFSETQ. V dropped 0 bases and J dropped 5; count of bases not matched to a gene: 3. CDR3 loop: CASSLGTGQDTQYF. CDR3 DNA: TGCGCCAGCAGCTTGGGGACAGGACAAGATACGCAGTATTTT.

This clone has only one observation. The chain uses TRBV19 and TRBJ2-7, with D possibly matching TRBD2 (6 bases). V dropped 5 bases and J dropped 4 bases, with 24 bases sitting between them. The CDR3 is made up of 17 amino acids. Looked up from germline, CDR1 is LNHDA and CDR2 is SQIVND (reference sequence). DNA for the CDR3: TGTGCCAGTAGTGCCCCCGCCGGGTCGACGGGGAGGTACGAGCAGTACTTC. It is translated as CASSAPAGSTGRYEQYF.

V and J are TRBV19 and TRBJ2-3; TRBD1 aligns across 9 bases. V was clipped by 3 bases and J by 1 base; unmatched bases: 2. Germline V gene data show CDR1 as LNHDA and CDR2 as SQIVND (reference sequence). The CDR3 length is 15 residues. The CDR3 DNA reads as TGTGCCAGTAGTATGGGGGACAGGGGCACAGATACGCAGTATTTT. Translated: CASSMGDRGTDTQYF.

The gene calls are TRBV30 and TRBJ2-5; D not resolved. CDR1 is GTSNPN, CDR2 SVGIG, per germline (reference sequence). This CDR3 has 13 residues. Trimming left V 0 bases short and J 5 bases short, with 10 bases between. The CDR3 protein is CAWSVHRYETQYF. As DNA, the CDR3 is TGTGCCTGGAGTGTACACCGTTATGAGACCCAGTACTTC.

The V and J genes are TRBV6-8 and TRBJ2-4, with 7 bases matching TRBD1. This CDR3 region has 15 residues. Looked up from germline, CDR1 is MNHGY and CDR2 is SAAAGT. Germline trimming cut 8 bases from V and 3 bases from J; bases unmatched to any gene: 10. DNA for the CDR3: TGTGCCAGCCTTAATCGACAGGGAATCAAAAACATTCAGTACTTC. It specifies CASLNRQGIKNIQYF.

The chain combines TRBV30 with TRBJ1-1, with no clear D. This CDR3 has 13 residues. CDR1 and CDR2 (germline): GTSNPN, SVGIG (reference sequence). V gave up 2 bases and J gave up 1 base, with 8 bases separating them. The CDR3 reads CAWSPPGNTEAFF. The CDR3, as DNA: TGTGCCTGGAGTCCCCCAGGGAACACTGAAGCTTTCTTT. Variable domain in full (rest from reference TRBV30 and TRBJ1-1): SQTIHQWPATLVQPVGSPLSLECTVEGTSNPNLYWYRQAAGRGLQLLFYSVGIGQISSEVPQNLSASRPQDRQFILSSKKLLLSDSGFYLCAWSPPGNTEAFFGQGTRLTVV.

V is TRBV7-2 and J is TRBJ1-5; possible D gene TRBD1, 5 bases. CDR3 length: 15 residues. Trimming stripped 7 bases from V and 4 bases from J, with 17 bases between. The germline gives CDR1 SGHTA, CDR2 FQGNSA. The CDR3: CASKLGQGWNQPQHF. CDR3 sequence (DNA): TGTGCCAGCAAACTGGGCCAGGGATGGAATCAGCCCCAGCATTTT. The full variable domain, in which reference TRBV7-2 and TRBJ1-5 provide the parts outside the CDR3, is GAGVSQSPSNKVTEKGKDVELRCDPISGHTALYWYRQSLGQGLEFLIYFQGNSAPDKSGLPSDRFSAERTGGSVSTLTIQRTQQEDSAVYLCASKLGQGWNQPQHFGDGTRLSIL.

The chain links TRBV2 to TRBJ2-7, with no clear D. V was clipped by 0 bases and J by 2 bases, with 2 bases between them. Germline V gene lookup returns CDR1 SNHLY and CDR2 FYNNEI. The CDR3 is 12 amino acids. CDR3: CASSEAPYEQYF. The CDR3 bases are TGTGCCAGCAGTGAAGCTCCCTACGAGCAGTACTTC.

The V call is TRBV21-1, the J call TRBJ2-1. TRBV21-1 constitutes a pseudogene. This CDR3 is built from 12 residues. The CDR3 bases are TGTGCCAGCAGCAAAGAGGTGGATGAGCAGTTCTTC. Its translation is CASSKEVDEQFF.

The chain employs TRBV9 and TRBJ1-2, with TRBD1 as a possible D gene (5 bases). This CDR3 has 14 amino acids. V was cut by 4 bases and J by 2 bases, with 12 bases left in between. Germline CDR1 is SGDLS and CDR2 is YYNGEE. The CDR3 bases are TGTGCCAGCAGCCGGGACGGACTAAACTATGGCTACACCTTC. The encoded protein is CASSRDGLNYGYTF.

V usage is TRBV18 and J usage is TRBJ2-7; 14 bases map to TRBD2. Trimming took 3 bases from V and 5 from J; bases not matched to a gene: 6. From germline, CDR1 is KGHSH and CDR2 LQKENI. This CDR3 contains 16 residues. The CDR3 reads CASSPSGLAGGDEQYF. CDR3 nucleotides: TGTGCCAGCTCACCGTCCGGACTAGCGGGAGGTGACGAGCAGTACTTC.

The sample holds one count of this clone. The V and J genes are TRBV6-1 and TRBJ2-3, with D perhaps being TRBD1 or TRBD2 (5 bases each). CDR1 is MNHNS, CDR2 SASEGT, per germline. V shed 8 bases and J shed 2 bases, with 14 bases lying between them. This CDR3 spans 14 amino acids. The CDR3 reads CASRDAVFTDTQYF. CDR3 coding DNA: TGTGCCAGCCGGGACGCAGTTTTCACAGATACGCAGTATTTT.

The J gene is TRBJ1-5, the V gene TRBV30; 7 bases line up with TRBD1. The germline gives CDR1 GTSNPN, CDR2 SVGIG (reference sequence). The length of the CDR3 is 16 residues. V lost 3 bases to trimming and J lost 2 bases; unmatched junction nucleotides: 10. The CDR3 sequence: CAWSVLAGQGNQPQHF. The CDR3 nucleotides are TGTGCCTGGAGCGTCCTTGCCGGACAGGGCAATCAGCCCCAGCATTTT.

The CDR3 nucleotides read TGTGCCAGCAGAGGACAAATGAACACTGAAGCTTTCTTT. It encodes CASRGQMNTEAFF. The chain combines TRBV7-3 with TRBJ1-1, with D tentatively TRBD1 (5 bases). Germline V gene lookup returns CDR1 SGHTA and CDR2 FQGTGA. The CDR3 runs 13 residues. V was pared by 6 bases and J by 0 bases, with 8 bases between.

The chain uses TRBV19 and TRBJ2-3, with D hard to call. The CDR3 contains 13 residues. V lost 3 bases to trimming and J lost 5 bases, with 9 bases between them. The germline gives CDR1 LNHDA, CDR2 SQIVND (reference sequence). The CDR3 bases are TGTGCCAGTAGTATTGAGGTGGAAGATACGCAGTATTTT. This gives the protein CASSIEVEDTQYF.

CDR3 protein: CASSSLPTRENEQFF. The CDR3 region has the DNA TGTGCCAGCTCATCCCTCCCGACTAGGGAGAATGAGCAGTTCTTC. V and J are TRBV18 and TRBJ2-1, with a possible D match to TRBD2 (6 bases). Germline assignment: CDR1 KGHSH and CDR2 LQKENI. This CDR3 is 15 amino acids long. Trimming left V 5 bases short and J 7 bases short, with 18 bases between.

The chain carries TRBV19 and TRBJ2-7; D is perhaps TRBD1 (6 bases). Trimming shortened V by 6 bases and J by 6 bases, and 12 bases separated the two germline ends. Germline V gene lookup returns CDR1 LNHDA and CDR2 SQIVND (reference sequence). CDR3 size: 12 residues. The CDR3 is CASSEQGREQYF. The CDR3 DNA sequence: TGTGCCAGTAGCGAACAGGGACGCGAGCAGTACTTC.

CDR3 protein: CASRRDSNTGELFF. In DNA form, the CDR3 reads TGTGCCAGCCGCCGGGACTCTAACACCGGGGAGCTGTTTTTT. The chain joins TRBV2 to TRBJ2-2, with D possibly matching TRBD2 (6 bases). Trimming cost V 8 bases and J 2 bases, with 12 bases left between them. From germline, CDR1 is SNHLY and CDR2 FYNNEI. The CDR3 consists of 14 residues.